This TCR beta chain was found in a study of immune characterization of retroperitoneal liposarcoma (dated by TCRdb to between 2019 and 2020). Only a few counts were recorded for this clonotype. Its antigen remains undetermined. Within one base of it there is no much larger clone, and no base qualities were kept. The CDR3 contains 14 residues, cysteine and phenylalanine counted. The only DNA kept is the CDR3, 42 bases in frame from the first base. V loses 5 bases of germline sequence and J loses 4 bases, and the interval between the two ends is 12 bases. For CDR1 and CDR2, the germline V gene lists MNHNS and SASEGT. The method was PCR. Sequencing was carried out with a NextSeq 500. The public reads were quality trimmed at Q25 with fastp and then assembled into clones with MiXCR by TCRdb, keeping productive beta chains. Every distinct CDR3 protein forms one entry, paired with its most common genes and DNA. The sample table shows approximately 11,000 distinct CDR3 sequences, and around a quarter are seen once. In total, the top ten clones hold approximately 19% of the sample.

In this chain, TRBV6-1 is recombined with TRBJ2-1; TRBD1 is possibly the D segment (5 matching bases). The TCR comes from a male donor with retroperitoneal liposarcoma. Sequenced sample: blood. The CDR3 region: CASSQRAGYNEQFF. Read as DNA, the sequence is TGTGCCAGCAGTCAACGGGCAGGGTACAATGAGCAGTTCTTC.